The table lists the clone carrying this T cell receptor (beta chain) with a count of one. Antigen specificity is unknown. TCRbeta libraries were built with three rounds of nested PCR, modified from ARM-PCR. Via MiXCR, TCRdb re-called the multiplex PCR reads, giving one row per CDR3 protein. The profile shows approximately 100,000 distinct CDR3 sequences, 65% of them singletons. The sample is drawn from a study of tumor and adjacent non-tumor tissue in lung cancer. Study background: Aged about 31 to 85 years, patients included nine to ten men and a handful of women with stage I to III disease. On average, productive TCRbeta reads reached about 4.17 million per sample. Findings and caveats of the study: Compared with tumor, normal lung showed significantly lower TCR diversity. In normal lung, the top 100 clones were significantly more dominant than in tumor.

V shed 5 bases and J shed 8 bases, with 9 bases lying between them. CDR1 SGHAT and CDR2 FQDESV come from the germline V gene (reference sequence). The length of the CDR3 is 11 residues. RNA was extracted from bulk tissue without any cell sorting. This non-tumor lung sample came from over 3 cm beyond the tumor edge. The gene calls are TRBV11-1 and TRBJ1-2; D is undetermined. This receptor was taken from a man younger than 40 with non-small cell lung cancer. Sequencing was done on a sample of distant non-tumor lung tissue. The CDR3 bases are TGTGCCAGCAGCCCGGGTCGGGGCTACACCTTC. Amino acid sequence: CASSPGRGYTF.